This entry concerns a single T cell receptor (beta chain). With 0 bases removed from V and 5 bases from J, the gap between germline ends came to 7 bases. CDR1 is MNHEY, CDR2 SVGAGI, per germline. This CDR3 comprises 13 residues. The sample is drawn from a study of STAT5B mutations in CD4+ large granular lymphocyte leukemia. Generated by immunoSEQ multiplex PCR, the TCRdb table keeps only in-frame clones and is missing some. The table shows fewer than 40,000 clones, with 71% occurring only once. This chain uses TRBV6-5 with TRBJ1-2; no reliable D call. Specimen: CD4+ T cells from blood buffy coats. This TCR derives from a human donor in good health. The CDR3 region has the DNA TGTGCCAGCAGTTACTCTTGGGATTATGGCTACACCTTC. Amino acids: CASSYSWDYGYTF.